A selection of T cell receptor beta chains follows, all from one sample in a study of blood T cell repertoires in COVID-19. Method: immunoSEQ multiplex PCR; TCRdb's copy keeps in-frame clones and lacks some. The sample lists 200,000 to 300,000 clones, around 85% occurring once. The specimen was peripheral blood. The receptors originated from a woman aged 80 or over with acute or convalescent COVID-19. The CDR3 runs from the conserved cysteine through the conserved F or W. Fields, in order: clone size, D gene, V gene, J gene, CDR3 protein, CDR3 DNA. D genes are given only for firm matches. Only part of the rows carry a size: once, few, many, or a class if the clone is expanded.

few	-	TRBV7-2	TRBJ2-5	CASSREGASGTQYF	TGTGCCAGCAGCCGGGAGGGGGCCTCAGGGACCCAGTACTTC
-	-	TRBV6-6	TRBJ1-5	CASSYSGGRNQPQHF	TGTGCCAGCAGTTACTCGGGGGGTCGGAATCAGCCCCAGCATTTT
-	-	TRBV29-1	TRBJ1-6	CSVGLSYNSPLHF	TGCAGCGTGGGGCTCTCCTATAATTCACCCCTCCACTTT
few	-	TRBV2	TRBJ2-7	CASTARRDSPGEQYF	TGTGCCAGCACCGCACGCAGGGACTCGCCTGGAGAGCAGTACTTC
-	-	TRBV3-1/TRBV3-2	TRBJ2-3	CASSQMASTDTQYF	TGTGCCAGCAGCCAAATGGCTAGCACAGATACGCAGTATTTT
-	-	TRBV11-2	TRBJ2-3	CASSASRWGGTDTQYF	TGTGCCAGCAGCGCCAGTCGTTGGGGGGGCACAGATACGCAGTATTTT
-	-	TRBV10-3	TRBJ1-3	CAISESIGNTIYF	TGTGCCATCAGTGAGTCAATAGGAAACACCATATATTTT
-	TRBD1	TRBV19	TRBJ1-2	CASSLDRGGISLYGGYTF	TGTGCCAGTAGCCTTGACAGGGGAGGGATCAGCCTCTATGGTGGCTACACCTTC
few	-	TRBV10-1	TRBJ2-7	CASSAAGPYEQYF	TGCGCCAGCAGTGCTGCGGGTCCCTACGAGCAGTACTTC
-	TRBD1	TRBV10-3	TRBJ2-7	CAISEIVGQGSYEQYF	TGTGCCATCAGTGAGATAGTCGGACAGGGGTCTTACGAGCAGTACTTC
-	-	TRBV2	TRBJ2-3	CASIPGLSTDTQYF	TGTGCCAGCATCCCGGGACTGAGCACAGATACGCAGTATTTT
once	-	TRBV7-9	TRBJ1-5	CASSGRTADLNQPQHF	TGTGCCAGCAGCGGACGGACAGCGGATTTGAATCAGCCCCAGCATTTT
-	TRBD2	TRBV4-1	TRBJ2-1	CASSQTRSSGGRDNEQFF	TGCGCCAGCAGCCAAACCCGATCTAGCGGGGGAAGAGACAATGAGCAGTTCTTC
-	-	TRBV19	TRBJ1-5	CASSKQVYSNQPQHF	TGTGCCAGTAGTAAACAAGTTTATAGCAATCAGCCCCAGCATTTT
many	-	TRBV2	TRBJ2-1	CASSVQGAASYNEQFF	TGTGCCAGCAGTGTCCAAGGGGCAGCCTCTTACAATGAGCAGTTCTTC
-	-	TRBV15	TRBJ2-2	CATSREVRQGGELFF	TGTGCCACCAGCAGAGAAGTTCGGCAGGGAGGGGAGCTGTTTTTT
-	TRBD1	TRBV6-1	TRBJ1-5	CASSEPRTGNSNQPQHF	TGTGCCAGCAGTGAGCCAAGGACAGGGAATAGCAATCAGCCCCAGCATTTT